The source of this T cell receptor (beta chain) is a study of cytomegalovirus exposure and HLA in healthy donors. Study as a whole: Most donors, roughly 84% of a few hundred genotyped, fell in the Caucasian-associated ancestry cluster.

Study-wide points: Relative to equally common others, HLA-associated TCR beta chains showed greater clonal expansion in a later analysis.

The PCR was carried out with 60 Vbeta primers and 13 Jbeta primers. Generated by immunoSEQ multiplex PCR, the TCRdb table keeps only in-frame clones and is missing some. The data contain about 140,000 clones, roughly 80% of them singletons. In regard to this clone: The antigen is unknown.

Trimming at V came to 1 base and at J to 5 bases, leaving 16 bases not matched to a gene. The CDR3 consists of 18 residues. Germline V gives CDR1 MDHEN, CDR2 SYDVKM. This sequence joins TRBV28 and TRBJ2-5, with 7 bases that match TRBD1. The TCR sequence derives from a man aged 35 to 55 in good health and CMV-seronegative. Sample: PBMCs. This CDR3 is CASSLSGGLGSLDETQYF. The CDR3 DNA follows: TGTGCCAGCAGTTTATCAGGGGGTCTTGGGAGTCTGGATGAGACCCAGTACTTC.